This T cell receptor (beta chain) was captured in a study of blood T cell repertoires in COVID-19. In the source study's methods: Estimation of nucleated cell counts relied on the amplification of reference gene primers. Generated by immunoSEQ multiplex PCR, the TCRdb table keeps only in-frame clones and is missing some. D and trimming were read from the DNA, whereas the V and J calls and clone size are those reported in that table. Altogether around 110,000 clones are present, roughly 83% being singletons, with the ten largest covering about 2.1%. Germline lookup yields CDR1 MNHEY and CDR2 SVGAGI. J lost 9 bases, V lost 3 bases, and 7 bases had no gene match. The CDR3 loop spans 14 amino acids.

This receptor was identified in a man aged 30 to 45 with acute or convalescent COVID-19. Specimen: peripheral blood. This chain uses TRBV6-5 with TRBJ2-4, with TRBD1 identical over 8 bases. CDR3 DNA sequence: TGTGCCAGCAGTTATCTGCAGGGGGCAGCCATTCAGTACTTC. Its translation is CASSYLQGAAIQYF.